This T cell receptor (beta chain) was captured in a study of OX40 agonist ivuxolimab in advanced cancers. At the level of the study: Every 2 weeks, ivuxolimab was infused into the patients intravenously at between 0.01 and 10 mg/kg. Participants, roughly 81% male, averaged approximately 65 years of age, ranging from roughly 20 to 80. Of the participants, roughly 40% had some prior anti-PD-1, anti-PD-L1 or anti-CTLA-4 therapy, which was allowed.

Germline V gene data show CDR1 as SGHRS and CDR2 as YFSETQ. V lost 0 bases to trimming and J lost 4 bases; unmatched junction nucleotides: 5. The CDR3 runs to 15 residues. Measured with immunoSEQ multiplex PCR; TCRdb has only the in-frame clones, and not every one. In the table there are 73,000 or so clones, about nine tenths of which are singletons. Blood samples were obtained at baseline, cycle 4 day 1, and cycle 7 day 1. The chain couples TRBV5-1 to TRBJ2-5; the match to TRBD1 covers 8 bases. The clonotype originates from an adult with an advanced solid tumor such as melanoma, head and neck, liver or kidney cancer. The material sequenced was CD4+ or CD8+ T cells sorted from blood, taken in a trial of the OX40 agonist ivuxolimab. The CDR3 DNA follows: TGCGCCAGCAGCTTGGACACCAGGGGGCGAGAGACCCAGTACTTC. Translation: CASSLDTRGRETQYF.